This T cell receptor beta chain was profiled in a study of blood T cell repertoires in COVID-19. Across the whole study: The samples span acute and convalescent COVID-19 from the United States, Italy and Spain. PBMCs, B-cell-depleted T cells, or T cells provided the cDNA or gDNA that made up the material.

Authors' data handling: For nucleated cells, counts were estimated from reference gene primer amplification. Assay: immunoSEQ multiplex PCR; the TCRdb copy retains only in-frame clones and omits some. The D gene and trimming were derived from the DNA, and the V and J assignments and clone size from that table. The sample consists of a few hundred thousand clones, just under 90% of them appearing once. Trimming cost V 2 bases and J 1 base, with 9 bases left between them. Germline assignment: CDR1 SNHLY and CDR2 FYNNEI. This CDR3 has 14 residues. The Seattle site enrolled patients during active infection and followed them longitudinally.

Material for sequencing was peripheral blood. The J gene is TRBJ2-7, the V gene TRBV2; maybe TRBD2 (5 bases). This clonotype was sampled from a woman aged 45-60 years with COVID-19, enrolled during active disease. The CDR3 sequence is CASSEHSESYEQYF. For the CDR3, the DNA is TGTGCCAGCAGTGAACATAGCGAATCCTACGAGCAGTACTTC. The full variable domain, completed using reference TRBV2 and TRBJ2-7, is EPEVTQTPSHQVTQMGQEVILRCVPISNHLYFYWYRQILGQKVEFLVSFYNNEISEKSEIFDDQFSVERPDGSNFTLKIRSTKLEDSAMYFCASSEHSESYEQYFGPGTRLTVT.